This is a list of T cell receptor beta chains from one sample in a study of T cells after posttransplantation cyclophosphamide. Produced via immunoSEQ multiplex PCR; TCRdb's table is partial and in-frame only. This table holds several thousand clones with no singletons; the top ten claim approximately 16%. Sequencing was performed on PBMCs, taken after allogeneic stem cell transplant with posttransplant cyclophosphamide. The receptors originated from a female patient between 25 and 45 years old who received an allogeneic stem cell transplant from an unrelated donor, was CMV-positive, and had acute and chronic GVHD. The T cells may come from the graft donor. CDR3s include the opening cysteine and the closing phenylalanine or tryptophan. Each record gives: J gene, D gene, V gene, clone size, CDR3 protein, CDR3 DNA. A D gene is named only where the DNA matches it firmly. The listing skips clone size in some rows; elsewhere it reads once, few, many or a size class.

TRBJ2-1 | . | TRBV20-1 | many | CSAQTDNEQFF | TGCAGTGCTCAGACTGACAATGAGCAGTTCTTC
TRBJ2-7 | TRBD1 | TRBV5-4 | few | CASSLNTGATYEQYF | TGTGCCAGCAGCTTAAACACAGGGGCCACCTACGAGCAGTACTTC
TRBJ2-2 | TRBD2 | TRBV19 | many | CASRRGLAGAQHRGAVF | TGTGCCAGTAGACGAGGACTAGCGGGAGCCCAACACCGGGGAGCTGTTTTT
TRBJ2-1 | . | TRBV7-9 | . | CASSLVDNYNEQFF | TGTGCCAGCAGCTTAGTCGACAATTACAATGAGCAGTTCTTC
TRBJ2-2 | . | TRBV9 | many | CASSVGATFRGELFF | TGTGCCAGCAGCGTAGGGGCCACGTTTCGCGGGGAGCTGTTTTTT
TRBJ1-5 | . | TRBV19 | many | CASSIGGVEPQHF | TGTGCCAGTAGTATAGGGGGCGTGGAGCCCCAGCATTTT
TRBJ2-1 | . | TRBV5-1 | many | CASSPEEALVNEQFF | TGCGCCAGCAGCCCCGAGGAGGCCCTCGTGAATGAGCAGTTCTTC
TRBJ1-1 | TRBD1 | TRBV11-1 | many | CASSLERGRRAFF | TGTGCCAGCAGCTTAGAGAGGGGGCGCCGAGCTTTCTTT
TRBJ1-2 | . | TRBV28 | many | CASGGYGYTF | TGTGCCTCCGGGGGCTATGGCTACACCTTC
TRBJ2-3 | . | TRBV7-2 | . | CASSLRPSGDTQYF | TGTGCCAGCAGCTTAAGGCCTTCGGGAGATACGCAGTATTTT
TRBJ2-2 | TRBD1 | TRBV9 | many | CASSVRGTGELFF | TGTGCCAGCAGCGTCAGGGGGACCGGGGAGCTGTTTTTT
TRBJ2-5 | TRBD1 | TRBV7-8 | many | CASSFRDRQIQETQYF | TGTGCCAGCAGCTTCCGGGACAGGCAGATCCAAGAGACCCAGTACTTC
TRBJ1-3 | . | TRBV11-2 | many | CASSPLGRQVCRNTIYF | TGTGCCAGCAGCCCGTTAGGTCGACAGGTTTGTAGAAACACCATATATTTT
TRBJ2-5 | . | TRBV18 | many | CASSPLTSFTETQYF | TGTGCCAGCTCACCACTAACTAGTTTTACCGAGACCCAGTACTTC
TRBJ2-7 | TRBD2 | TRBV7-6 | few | CASSPRTSGSHEQYF | TGTGCCAGCAGCCCCCGGACTAGCGGGAGTCACGAGCAGTACTTC
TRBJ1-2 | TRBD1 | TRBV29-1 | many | CSVRTLLQGTNYGYTF | TGCAGCGTCCGAACACTTTTACAGGGGACCAACTATGGCTACACCTTC
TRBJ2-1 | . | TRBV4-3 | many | CASSQGAGSENEQFF | TGCGCCAGCAGCCAAGGGGCCGGGAGTGAGAATGAGCAGTTCTTC
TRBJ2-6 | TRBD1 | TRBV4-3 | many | CASSQDRGRMSSGANVLTF | TGCGCCAGCAGCCAAGACAGGGGGCGTATGAGCTCTGGGGCCAACGTCCTGACTTTC
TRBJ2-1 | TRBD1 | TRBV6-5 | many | CASSYSTGGVNEQFF | TGTGCCAGCAGTTACTCGACAGGGGGAGTAAATGAGCAGTTCTTC
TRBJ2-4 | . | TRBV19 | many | CASSPRSRGNIQYF | TGTGCCAGTAGTCCCCGCTCGAGAGGAAACATTCAGTACTTC
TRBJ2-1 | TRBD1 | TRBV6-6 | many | CASTTSGGQSYNEQFF | TGTGCCAGCACCACGTCAGGGGGACAGAGCTACAATGAGCAGTTCTTC
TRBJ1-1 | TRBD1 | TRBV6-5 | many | CASSYRQGGGRTEAFF | TGTGCCAGCAGTTACAGGCAGGGGGGAGGTCGGACTGAAGCTTTCTTT
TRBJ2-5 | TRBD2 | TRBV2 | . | CASSQRGLADQETQYF | TGTGCCAGCAGCCAAAGGGGACTAGCGGACCAAGAGACCCAGTACTTC
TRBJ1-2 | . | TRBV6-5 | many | CASSYSSRDGYTF | TGTGCCAGCAGTTACTCGAGCCGTGATGGCTACACCTTC
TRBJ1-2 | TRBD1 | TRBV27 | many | CASSLRGQGAGGYTF | TGTGCCAGCAGTTTACGGGGACAGGGGGCAGGGGGCTACACCTTC
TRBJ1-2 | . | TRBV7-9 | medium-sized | CASSLGYNYGYTF | TGTGCCAGCAGCTTAGGCTATAACTATGGCTACACCTTC
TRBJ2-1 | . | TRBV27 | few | CASSARQTYNEQFF | TGTGCCAGCAGCGCTAGGCAGACCTACAATGAGCAGTTCTTC
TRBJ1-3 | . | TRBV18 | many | CASSPSDSNTIYF | TGTGCCAGCTCACCCTCAGACTCAAACACCATATATTTT
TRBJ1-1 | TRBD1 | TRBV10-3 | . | CASSFVGDRGPTEAFF | TGTGCCAGCAGTTTCGTGGGTGACAGGGGACCCACTGAAGCTTTCTTT
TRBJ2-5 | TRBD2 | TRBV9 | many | CASSVGGGTTPQTQYF | TGTGCCAGCAGCGTAGGGGGGGGGACTACCCCTCAGACCCAGTACTTC
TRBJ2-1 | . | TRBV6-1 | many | CASSEAHPEDHEQFF | TGTGCCAGCAGTGAGGCCCATCCGGAGGACCATGAGCAGTTCTTC
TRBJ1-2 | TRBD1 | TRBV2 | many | CASGGDRGLDGYTF | TGTGCCAGCGGAGGGGACAGGGGGCTTGATGGCTACACCTTC
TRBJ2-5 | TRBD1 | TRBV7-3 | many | CASSPGQGGETQYF | TGTGCCAGCAGCCCGGGACAGGGAGGAGAGACCCAGTACTTC
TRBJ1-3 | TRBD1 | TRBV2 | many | CASGQGFSGNTIYF | TGTGCCAGCGGACAGGGCTTCTCTGGAAACACCATATATTTT
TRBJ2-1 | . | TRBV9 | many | CASNTVGGFYNEQFF | TGTGCCAGCAATACCGTCGGAGGGTTCTACAATGAGCAGTTCTTC
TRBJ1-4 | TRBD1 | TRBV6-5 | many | CASSSPSTGGREKLFF | TGTGCCAGCAGTTCCCCGTCGACAGGGGGCCGAGAAAAACTGTTTTTT
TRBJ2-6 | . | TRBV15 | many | CATSYSSGANVLTF | TGTGCCACCTCCTACAGCTCTGGGGCCAACGTCCTGACTTTC
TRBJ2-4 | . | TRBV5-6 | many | CASSPSGLGHIQYF | TGTGCCAGCAGCCCCTCGGGACTGGGGCACATTCAGTACTTC
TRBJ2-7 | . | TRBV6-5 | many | CASSSYYEQYF | TGTGCCAGCAGTTCGTACTACGAGCAGTACTTC
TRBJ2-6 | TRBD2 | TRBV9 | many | CASSVAGGLPSGANVLTF | TGTGCCAGCAGCGTAGCGGGAGGCCTCCCCTCTGGGGCCAACGTCCTGACTTTC
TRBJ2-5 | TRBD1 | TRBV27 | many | CASSFGAAGGRGETQYF | TGTGCCAGCAGTTTTGGTGCCGCAGGGGGTCGGGGAGAGACCCAGTACTTC
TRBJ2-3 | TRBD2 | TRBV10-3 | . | CAAASSGGTDAQYF | TGTGCCGCCGCTTCTAGCGGGGGCACAGATGCGCAGTATTTT
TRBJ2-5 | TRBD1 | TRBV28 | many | CASSLKGAVETQYF | TGTGCCAGCAGTTTAAAGGGGGCGGTGGAGACCCAGTACTTC
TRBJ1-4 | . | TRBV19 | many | CASRLQTSTNEKLFF | TGTGCCAGTAGGCTGCAGACTTCAACTAATGAAAAACTGTTTTTT
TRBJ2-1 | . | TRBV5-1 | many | CASSFYPGLDYNEQFF | TGCGCCAGCAGCTTTTATCCGGGACTCGACTACAATGAGCAGTTCTTC
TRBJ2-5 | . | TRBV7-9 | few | CASSLPLQGKETQYF | TGTGCCAGCAGCTTACCCCTACAGGGAAAAGAGACCCAGTACTTC
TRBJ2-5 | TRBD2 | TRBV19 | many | CASSRLAEETQYF | TGTGCCAGTAGTCGACTAGCGGAAGAGACCCAGTACTTC
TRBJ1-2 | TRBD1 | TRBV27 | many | CASGDRVYGYTF | TGTGCCAGTGGGGACAGGGTCTATGGCTACACCTTC
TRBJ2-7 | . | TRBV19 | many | CASSSTTDYEQYF | TGTGCCAGTAGTTCTACGACTGACTACGAGCAGTACTTC
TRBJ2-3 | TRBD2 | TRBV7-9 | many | CASSRLGGGRGSTDTQYF | TGTGCCAGCAGCCGCCTCGGGGGGGGGCGAGGAAGCACAGATACGCAGTATTTT
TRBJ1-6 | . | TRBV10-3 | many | CAISENRESPLHF | TGTGCCATCAGTGAGAACAGGGAATCACCCCTCCACTTT